This T cell receptor (beta chain) was profiled in a study of shared clonotypes between healthy human individuals. TCRdb's copy holds only in-frame clones and misses some; the assay was immunoSEQ multiplex PCR. The sample contains 2 million or so clones, 95% of which appear only once. Regarding the study as a whole: Rarefaction indicated that sorted-subset sequencing remained incomplete although depth was large.

This CDR3 contains 14 residues. Germline lookup yields CDR1 SGDLS and CDR2 YYNGEE. V shed 1 base and J shed 5 bases, with 9 bases lying between them. With regard to this clone: Its antigen is unknown. Other nucleotide sequences from this sample produce the same CDR3.

This receptor was obtained from a man younger than 35 in good health. The J gene is TRBJ2-2, the V gene TRBV9; D is unresolved. Sequenced sample: naive CD4+ T cells sorted from blood. Stated subset: CD45RA+ positively selected. The CDR3 spells CASSVTSDTGELFF. For the CDR3, the DNA is TGTGCCAGCAGCGTAACCTCGGATACCGGGGAGCTGTTTTTT.